A selection of T cell receptor beta chains follows, all from one sample in a study of shared clonotypes between healthy human individuals. Data came from immunoSEQ multiplex PCR; TCRdb stores just in-frame clones and leaves some out. This sample carries fewer than 3 million clones, 85% to 95% of them seen once, and the ten largest clones take around 0.35%. Sequenced: naive CD4+ T cells from PBMCs. The source of these receptors is a man aged 18-30 years in good health. Some clones in this sample may be carry-over from other donors' samples. The conserved cysteine and the conserved F or W are not part of the CDR3 here. The size entry is marked missing in some rows and otherwise reads once, few, many or a size class.

CDR3 length	V gene	clone size	J gene	CDR3 protein
14	TRBV5-4	NA	TRBJ2-3	ASSLIGAGVSDTQY
12	TRBV4-3	NA	TRBJ2-1	ASSQEGAGYEQF
13	TRBV5-1	NA	TRBJ2-3	ASSFGDRGTDTQY
13	TRBV28	NA	TRBJ1-1	ASTVQGAGRAEAF
17	TRBV9	NA	TRBJ2-3	ASSVSLGQGGTRTDTQY
13	TRBV7-2	once	TRBJ1-4	ASSFLGGTNEKLF
14	TRBV5-6	NA	TRBJ1-5	ASSRLDAGGSQPQH
14	TRBV5-1	NA	TRBJ2-1	ASRGLAGQAYNEQF
13	TRBV7-6	NA	TRBJ2-7	ASSPRLAGGREQY
13	TRBV9	NA	TRBJ2-1	ASSVAPDPYNEQF
12	TRBV7-9	NA	TRBJ2-7	ASSLEGATGEQY
14	TRBV30	NA	TRBJ1-6	AWSPRGVATRSPLH
13	TRBV28	NA	TRBJ2-7	ASSRPGTGLIKQY
10	TRBV5-1	NA	TRBJ2-1	ASSLQDNEQF
15	TRBV4-3	NA	TRBJ2-3	ASSQVWGSLGTDTQY
13	TRBV6-5	NA	TRBJ1-3	ASSYSVYSGNTIY
14	TRBV5-6	NA	TRBJ2-3	ASSRGTSGATDTQY
12	TRBV27	once	TRBJ2-1	ASSQLAGRDEQF
17	TRBV4-3	NA	TRBJ2-3	ASSQEPPRQGLAPDTQY
11	TRBV15	NA	TRBJ1-2	ATSTGLDYGYT
13	TRBV28	NA	TRBJ1-2	ASSSRGTGAYGYT
14	TRBV18	NA	TRBJ1-5	ASSPGLSGLNQPQH
10	TRBV2	NA	TRBJ2-1	ASSEERVGQF
14	TRBV5-3	NA	TRBJ2-7	ARRDGTSGSSYEQY
11	TRBV29-1	NA	TRBJ2-1	SVVPDTYNEQF
11	TRBV10-3	NA	TRBJ2-7	AIGTGKIHEQY
13	TRBV30	NA	TRBJ2-7	AWSLTGTATYEQY
12	TRBV19	NA	TRBJ1-1	ASRITQGNTEAF
11	TRBV5-4	NA	TRBJ2-1	ASSPPSYNEQF
12	TRBV30	NA	TRBJ1-2	AWNLRDRGMSYT
13	TRBV14	NA	TRBJ1-1	ASSQHGTGDTEAF
15	TRBV19	few	TRBJ2-7	ATTPALGLAGTYEQY
12	TRBV2	NA	TRBJ1-2	ASSDLRDNYGYT
12	TRBV19	NA	TRBJ1-1	ASSIETGGTEAF
10	TRBV9	NA	TRBJ1-3	ASASVRNTIY
11	TRBV16	NA	TRBJ1-1	ASSQSGGTEAF
13	TRBV6-1	NA	TRBJ2-5	ASSPGTSLVETQY
10	TRBV7-9	NA	TRBJ2-2	ASSLDPGELF
12	TRBV4-1	NA	TRBJ2-5	ASSLRQGQETQY
12	TRBV6-1	NA	TRBJ1-2	ASIRQPFNYGYT
13	TRBV5-1	once	TRBJ2-1	ASSLMGLAENEQF
10	TRBV5-1	NA	TRBJ2-1	ASSSFYNEQF
13	TRBV11-2	NA	TRBJ2-1	ASSSPDRGYNEQF
13	TRBV18	NA	TRBJ2-7	ASSPFGELTYEQY
12	TRBV30	few	TRBJ1-1	AWNARGENTEAF
12	TRBV7-9	NA	TRBJ1-6	ASSLDGGNSPLH
14	TRBV5-5	NA	TRBJ2-3	ASSYRTSGYTDTQY
12	TRBV30	once	TRBJ1-5	AWSADRGNQPQH
11	TRBV9	NA	TRBJ1-5	ASSPNLGQPQH
10	TRBV30	NA	TRBJ1-2	AWSPRPEGYT
13	TRBV29-1	NA	TRBJ2-2	SVHFPDRFTGELF
14	TRBV7-9	NA	TRBJ2-1	ASSFRSLAGRNEQF
12	TRBV7-2	once	TRBJ2-1	ATHASGTNNEQF
9	TRBV6-6	NA	TRBJ1-5	ASRDSQPQH
10	TRBV14	NA	TRBJ2-4	ASSRQKNIQY
11	TRBV7-9	NA	TRBJ1-2	ASSLGGTGGYT
13	TRBV7-9	NA	TRBJ1-1	ASSLAYWGRTEAF